A single sample is the source of the 8 T cell receptor beta chains below, sequenced in a study of neurological immune-mediated disorders. TCRdb ran MiXCR on the 5' RACE reads and lists one entry per CDR3 protein. Of approximately 51,000 distinct CDR3 sequences listed, 3% to 4% were seen once; the top ten hold 5.5% to 6.5%. Sequenced: PBMCs. These TCRs come from a man in his forties or fifties with multiple sclerosis.

This clonotype has a count of ten or more. The rearrangement links TRBV10-3 to TRBJ2-6; 9 bases line up with TRBD1. Germline CDR1 is ENHRY and CDR2 is SYGVKD. CDR3 length: 16 amino acids. V gave up 4 bases and J gave up 0 bases; unmatched junction bases: 1. In DNA, the CDR3 is TGTGCCATCAGTGGGACAGGGGTCTCTGGGGCCAACGTCCTGACTTTC. It yields the protein CAISGTGVSGANVLTF.

In this sample, this clonotype turned up many times. J is TRBJ2-2 and V is TRBV5-1, with 9 bases fitting TRBD1. With 3 bases clipped from V and 3 bases from J, the junction kept 3 bases outside the gene matches. This CDR3 is 15 amino acids long. The germline V gene has CDR1 SGHRS and CDR2 YFSETQ. The DNA for the CDR3 is TGCGCCAGCAGCTGGACAGGGGTAGACACCGGGGAGCTGTTTTTT. This sequence encodes CASSWTGVDTGELFF.

This clonotype was seen ten or more times. The rearrangement links TRBV20-1 to TRBJ2-3; TRBD2 agrees at 9 bases. This CDR3 is 16 amino acids long. With V trimmed by 3 bases and J by 3 bases, 10 bases remained unmatched. Germline values: CDR1 DFQATT, CDR2 SNEGSKA (reference sequence). The CDR3 DNA sequence: TGCAGTGCTAGGTTTGGGACTAGCAGTGGGACAGATACGCAGTATTTT. Translation: CSARFGTSSGTDTQYF.

This clonotype has a count of ten or more. This sequence joins TRBV15 and TRBJ1-2; weak D call: TRBD1 (5 bases). CDR3 length: 14 residues. The germline V gene has CDR1 LNHNV and CDR2 YYDKDF (reference sequence). Between the trimmed V and J ends, which lost 3 bases and 5 bases, there was a span of 13 bases. The CDR3 here is CATSRDTPGYGYTF. The CDR3 DNA is TGTGCCACCAGCAGGGACACTCCTGGTTATGGCTACACCTTC. The full variable domain, with the rest looked up from reference TRBV15 and TRBJ1-2, is DAMVIQNPRYQVTQFGKPVTLSCSQTLNHNVMYWYQQKSSQAPKLLFHYYDKDFNNEADTPDNFQSRRPNTSFCFLDIRSPGLGDTAMYLCATSRDTPGYGYTFGSGTRLTVV.

The chain combines TRBV5-6 with TRBJ2-2; 8 nucleotides match TRBD2. Germline V gives CDR1 SGHDT, CDR2 YYEEEE. This CDR3 region has 17 residues. Trimming took 0 bases from V and 7 from J; bases not matched to a gene: 11. The CDR3 bases are TGTGCCAGCAGCTTGGGCTGGGGGACTAGAACGATCGGGGAGCTGTTTTTT. Its translation is CASSLGWGTRTIGELFF.

This clonotype was found many times. V and J are TRBV20-1 and TRBJ1-1; TRBD1 matches 7 bases. Germline V gene sequence: CDR1 DFQATT, CDR2 SNEGSKA (reference sequence). The CDR3 spans 11 residues. The junction had 5 bases not matched to a gene; V was cut back by 5 bases and J by 8 bases. CDR3 region: CSADRDREAFF. CDR3 DNA: TGCAGTGCTGACCGGGACAGAGAAGCTTTCTTT.

This clonotype was recorded many times. The chain is built from TRBV7-9 and TRBJ1-4; D possibly corresponds to TRBD1 (6 bases). This CDR3 region has 14 residues. Germline V gene data show CDR1 as SEHNR and CDR2 as FQNEAQ (reference sequence). V was pared by 4 bases and J by 8 bases, with 14 bases between. CDR3 bases: TGTGCCAGCAGCTCGACCAGGGGAGGGGAAAAACTGTTTTTT. Its translation: CASSSTRGGEKLFF. Full variable domain (rest looked up from reference TRBV7-9 and TRBJ1-4): DTGVSQNPRHKITKRGQNVTFRCDPISEHNRLYWYRQTLGQGPEFLTYFQNEAQLEKSRLLSDRFSAERPKGSFSTLEIQRTEQGDSAMYLCASSSTRGGEKLFFGSGTQLSVL.

In its sample, this clonotype was seen many times. The rearrangement joins TRBV7-3 to TRBJ2-1, with D unclear. Per germline, CDR1 SGHTA and CDR2 FQGTGA. Trimming stripped 4 bases from V and 10 bases from J, with 17 bases between. The length of the CDR3 is 14 residues. This CDR3 is CASSSRPLYGEQFF. CDR3 bases: TGTGCCAGCAGCTCAAGACCTCTTTATGGGGAGCAGTTCTTC.